The T cell receptor beta chain described here comes from a study of T cells in Graves' hyperthyroidism and ophthalmopathy. Overall study results and limits: It was a median about 6 months before onset that the model predicted ophthalmopathy. The majority of expanded thyroid clonotypes above 0.001 also appeared in blood.

Amplification of TCR beta CDR3 regions used RNA as the template. When the TCR CDR3 underwent first-round RT-PCR, the HTBI primer set was used. From the multiplex PCR reads, TCRdb called clonotypes with MiXCR, one entry per CDR3 protein. The sample includes fewer than 250,000 distinct CDR3 sequences, about 15% seen only once; the top ten take approximately 46%. Germline V gene sequence: CDR1 MGHDK, CDR2 SYGVNS. This CDR3 spans 14 amino acids. J was trimmed by 10 bases and V by 4 bases; bases with no gene match: 10. As concerns this clonotype: The antigen remains undetermined. A much bigger clone sits one base away, suggesting this may be a read error.

Hyperthyroidism was newly diagnosed in patients aged 18 to 65 (duration under 2 months). The receptor's source is a man aged 50-60 years with Graves' hyperthyroidism. The specimen sequenced was blood. The chain employs TRBV25-1 and TRBJ2-1; TRBD1 agrees at 7 bases. CDR3 residues: CASSGITGDNEQFF. The CDR3 DNA reads as TGTGCCAGCAGTGGGATCACAGGGGATAACGAGCAGTTCTTC.